This T cell receptor (beta chain) was identified in a study of early stage breast cancer tumors. Study conclusions and caveats: Unsorted bulk genomic DNA sequencing lacked pairing and functional marker data. Commonly generated sequences made up most enriched TCRB sequences shared between patients.

Germline assignment: CDR1 SEHNR and CDR2 FQNEAQ (reference sequence). This CDR3 is 14 amino acids long. Deletions cut 5 bases from V and 7 bases from J, with 18 bases between. This clone was seen just once. Its antigen remains unknown. Blood replicates held 0.5 ug DNA, tumor or normal breast roughly 1.5 ug, two each. The method was immunoSEQ multiplex PCR; TCRdb's version includes in-frame clones alone and lacks a portion of them. Of roughly 30,000 clones in the sample, just under 75% were seen once. This receptor was taken from a person aged 40 to 49 with breast cancer. The chain links TRBV7-9 to TRBJ2-7; D possibly corresponds to TRBD2 (5 bases). Sequencing was performed on blood. The CDR3 loop reads CASSRGVLLWEQYF. In DNA, the CDR3 is TGTGCCAGCAGCCGGGGAGTGCTACTTTGGGAGCAGTACTTC. The complete variable domain, with remaining parts taken from reference TRBV7-9 and TRBJ2-7, reads DTGVSQNPRHKITKRGQNVTFRCDPISEHNRLYWYRQTLGQGPEFLTYFQNEAQLEKSRLLSDRFSAERPKGSFSTLEIQRTEQGDSAMYLCASSRGVLLWEQYFGPGTRLTVT.